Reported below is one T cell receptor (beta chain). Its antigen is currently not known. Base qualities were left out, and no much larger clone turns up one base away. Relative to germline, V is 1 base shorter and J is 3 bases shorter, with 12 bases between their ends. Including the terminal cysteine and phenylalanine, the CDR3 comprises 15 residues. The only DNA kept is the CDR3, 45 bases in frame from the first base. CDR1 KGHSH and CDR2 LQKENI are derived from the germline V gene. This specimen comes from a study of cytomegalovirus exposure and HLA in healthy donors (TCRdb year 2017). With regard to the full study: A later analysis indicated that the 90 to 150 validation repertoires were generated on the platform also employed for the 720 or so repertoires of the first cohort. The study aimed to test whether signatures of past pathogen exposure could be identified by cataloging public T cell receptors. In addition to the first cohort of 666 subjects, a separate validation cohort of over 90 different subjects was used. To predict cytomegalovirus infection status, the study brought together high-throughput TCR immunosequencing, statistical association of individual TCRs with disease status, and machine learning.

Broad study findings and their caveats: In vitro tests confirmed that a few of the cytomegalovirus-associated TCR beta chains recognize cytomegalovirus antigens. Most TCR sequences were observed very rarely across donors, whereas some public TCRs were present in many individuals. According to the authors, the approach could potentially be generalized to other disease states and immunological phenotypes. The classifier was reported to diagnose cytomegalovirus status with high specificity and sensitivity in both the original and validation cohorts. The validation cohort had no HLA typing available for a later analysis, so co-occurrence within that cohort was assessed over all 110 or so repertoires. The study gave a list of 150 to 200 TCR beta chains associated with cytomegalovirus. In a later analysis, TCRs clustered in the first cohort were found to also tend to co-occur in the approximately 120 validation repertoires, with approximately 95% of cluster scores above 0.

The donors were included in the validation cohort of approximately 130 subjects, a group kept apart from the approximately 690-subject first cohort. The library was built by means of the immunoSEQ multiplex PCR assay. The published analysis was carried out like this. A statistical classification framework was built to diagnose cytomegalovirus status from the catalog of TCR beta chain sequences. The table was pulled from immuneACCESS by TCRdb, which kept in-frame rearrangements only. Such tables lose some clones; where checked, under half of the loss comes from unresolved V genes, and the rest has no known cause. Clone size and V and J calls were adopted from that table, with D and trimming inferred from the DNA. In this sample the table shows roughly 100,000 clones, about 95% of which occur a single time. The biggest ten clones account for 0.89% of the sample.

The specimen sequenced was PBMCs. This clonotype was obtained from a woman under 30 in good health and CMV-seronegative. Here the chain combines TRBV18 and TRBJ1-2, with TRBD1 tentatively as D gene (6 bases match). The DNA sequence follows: TGTGCCAGCTCACCACTAATGGGGGCAGACTATGGCTACACCTTC. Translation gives CASSPLMGADYGYTF.